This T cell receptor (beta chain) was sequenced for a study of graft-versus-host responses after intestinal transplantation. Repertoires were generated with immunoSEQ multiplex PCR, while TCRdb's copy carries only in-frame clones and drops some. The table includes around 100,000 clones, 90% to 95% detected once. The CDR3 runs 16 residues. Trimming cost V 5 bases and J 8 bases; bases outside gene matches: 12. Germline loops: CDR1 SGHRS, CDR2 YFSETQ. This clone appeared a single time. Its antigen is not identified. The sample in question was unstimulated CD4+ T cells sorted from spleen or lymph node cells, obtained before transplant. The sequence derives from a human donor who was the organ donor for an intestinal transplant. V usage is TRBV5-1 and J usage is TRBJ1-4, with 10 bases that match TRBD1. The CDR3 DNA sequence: TGCGCCAGCAGTTTCAGCCCGGGACAGGGGTGGGAAAAACTGTTTTTT. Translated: CASSFSPGQGWEKLFF.